The next 26 T cell receptor beta chains were all read from a single sample in a study of blood T cell repertoires in COVID-19. Only in-frame clones appear in the TCRdb table, and some are missing; sequencing was by immunoSEQ multiplex PCR. The sample has about 140,000 clones; approximately 82% are singletons. The sequencing input was peripheral blood. Receptors originate from a human donor in a cohort sampled during active COVID-19.

The chain has TRBV29-1 and TRBJ2-7, with D perhaps matching TRBD1 (5 bases). This CDR3 has 12 amino acids. Germline assignment: CDR1 SQVTM and CDR2 ANQGSEA. V lost 7 bases to trimming and J lost 3 bases, with 13 bases between them. The CDR3 coding sequence is TGCAGCGCTCGGGCTGACAGCTACGAGCAGTACTTC. Translation: CSARADSYEQYF.

This rearrangement joins TRBV7-9 to TRBJ2-5; 11 bases are a match to TRBD2. The CDR3 contains 16 residues. Unmatched junction bases numbered 6, after V lost 4 bases and J lost 2 bases. In germline, CDR1 is SEHNR, CDR2 FQNEAQ (reference sequence). CDR3 bases: TGTGCCAGCAGCTCCCGGACTAGCGGGTATCAAGAGACCCAGTACTTC. Protein sequence: CASSSRTSGYQETQYF.

The J gene is TRBJ2-2, the V gene TRBV3-1 (or the pseudogene TRBV3-2), with 9 bases lining up with TRBD1. Trimming at V came to 5 bases and at J to 3 bases, leaving 4 bases not matched to a gene. The CDR3 runs 15 residues. CDR1 LGHDT and CDR2 YNNKEL come from the germline V gene (reference sequence). The chain's CDR3 is CASSLQGAYTGELFF. CDR3 coding DNA: TGTGCCAGCAGCTTACAGGGGGCTTACACCGGGGAGCTGTTTTTT.

The V and J genes are TRBV18 and TRBJ2-7, with D possibly matching TRBD2 (5 bases). CDR3 length: 17 amino acids. The germline gives CDR1 KGHSH, CDR2 LQKENI. V was shortened by 3 bases and J by 6 bases, with 24 bases between the two germline ends. The CDR3 region is CASSPEGRTWDRGEQYF. CDR3 nucleotides: TGTGCCAGCTCACCTGAGGGTAGGACCTGGGATCGTGGCGAGCAGTACTTC.

The chain employs TRBV9 and TRBJ2-4; 10 bases fit TRBD1. Germline V CDR1 and CDR2: SGDLS, YYNGEE. J gave up 8 bases and V 6 bases, and 17 bases lay outside the gene matches. This CDR3 contains 17 residues. CDR3 region: CASNSARTGGGSDIQYF. The CDR3 DNA is TGTGCCAGCAACTCGGCCAGGACAGGGGGAGGATCAGACATTCAGTACTTC. Drawing the rest from reference TRBV9 and TRBJ2-4, the complete variable domain is DSGVTQTPKHLITATGQRVTLRCSPRSGDLSVYWYQQSLDQGLQFLIQYYNGEERAKGNILERFSAQQFPDLHSELNLSSLELGDSALYFCASNSARTGGGSDIQYFGAGTRLSVL.

The V call is TRBV3-1 (or the pseudogene TRBV3-2), the J call TRBJ1-2; D gene uncertain. Germline CDR1 is LGHDT and CDR2 is YNNKEL (reference sequence). The CDR3 runs to 15 residues. The germline V and J ends were trimmed by 3 bases and 5 bases, with 16 bases remaining between them. The CDR3: CASSQGPLNAYGYTF. The CDR3 DNA sequence: TGTGCCAGCAGCCAGGGCCCCCTCAATGCTTATGGCTACACCTTC.

The V gene is TRBV11-2, the J gene TRBJ1-2; maybe TRBD1 (5 bases). This CDR3 contains 16 residues. V lost 1 base to trimming and J lost 4 bases, with 16 bases between them. Germline loops: CDR1 SGHAT, CDR2 FQNNGV. CDR3 nucleotides: TGTGCCAGCAGCTTAGTTGCAGGGCGGCACGTCTATGGCTACACCTTC. It encodes CASSLVAGRHVYGYTF.

The chain employs TRBV3-1 (or the pseudogene TRBV3-2) and TRBJ2-3; D might be TRBD2 (5 bases). Germline V gene sequence: CDR1 LGHDT, CDR2 YNNKEL (reference sequence). V was clipped by 4 bases and J by 0 bases, with 11 bases between them. The CDR3 sequence is 15 residues long. The DNA for the CDR3 is TGTGCCAGCAGCCGGATACTAGGCAGCACAGATACGCAGTATTTT. Protein product: CASSRILGSTDTQYF.

This clone was detected only once. The chain links TRBV4-1 to TRBJ2-1; D might be TRBD2 (6 bases). Trimming left V 3 bases short and J 0 bases short, with 6 bases between. The CDR3 totals 14 residues. Germline loops: CDR1 MGHRA, CDR2 YSYEKL. The CDR3 nucleotides read TGCGCCAGCAGCCAGACTAGCTCCTACAATGAGCAGTTCTTC. Translation: CASSQTSSYNEQFF.

The chain is built from TRBV4-2 and TRBJ1-1; the match to TRBD1 covers 7 bases. V lost 5 bases to trimming and J lost 1 base; unmatched junction nucleotides: 13. Germline V gene sequence: CDR1 LGHNA, CDR2 YNFKEQ. CDR3 length: 17 amino acids. The CDR3 nucleotides are TGTGCCAGCAGCGCGCGGGACAGCCCAATCGAGAACACTGAAGCTTTCTTT. Its protein product is CASSARDSPIENTEAFF.

This chain uses TRBV11-3 with TRBJ1-2; 9 bases agree with TRBD1. The germline V gene has CDR1 SGHNT and CDR2 YENEEA. This CDR3 comprises 15 residues. Germline trimming cut 4 bases from V and 7 bases from J; bases unmatched to any gene: 10. The CDR3 nucleotides are TGTGCCAGCAGCTCCCGGGACAGGGTTTTTCGTGGCTACACCTTC. Protein sequence: CASSSRDRVFRGYTF.

The CDR3 loop reads CASRLSYGYTF. The DNA for the CDR3 is TGTGCCAGCAGGCTTAGCTATGGCTACACCTTC. V gene TRBV2 combines with J gene TRBJ1-2, with D uncertain. The germline gives CDR1 SNHLY, CDR2 FYNNEI. The CDR3 covers 11 residues. Trimming pared 6 bases from V and 4 bases from J, leaving 6 bases between.

V usage is TRBV18 and J usage is TRBJ1-2; TRBD1 matches 7 bases. The CDR3 spans 14 residues. Germline loops: CDR1 KGHSH, CDR2 LQKENI. The ends lost 5 bases at V and 4 bases at J; junction bases unmatched: 7. In DNA, the CDR3 is TGTGCCAGCTCAGCCATAGACAGGGCCTATGGCTACACCTTC. It translates to CASSAIDRAYGYTF.

This chain uses TRBV18 with TRBJ2-7; possibly TRBD2 for D (6 bases). Trimming cost V 4 bases and J 5 bases, with 15 bases left between them. Germline-derived CDR1 and CDR2 are KGHSH and LQKENI. The CDR3 is 14 residues long. CDR3 protein: CASSQGRRVDEQYF. DNA of the CDR3: TGTGCCAGCTCACAGGGACGGAGGGTGGACGAGCAGTACTTC.

This chain joins TRBV7-2 and TRBJ1-5; no reliable D call. The germline V and J ends were trimmed by 6 bases and 0 bases, with 3 bases remaining between them. The CDR3 loop spans 12 amino acids. Germline V gene lookup returns CDR1 SGHTA and CDR2 FQGNSA. CDR3 sequence reads: CASSNSNQPQHF. The CDR3 region has the DNA TGTGCCAGCAGTAATAGCAATCAGCCCCAGCATTTT.

The V and J genes are TRBV6-5 and TRBJ1-2, with 10 bases fitting TRBD1. With 2 bases clipped from V and 8 bases from J, the junction kept 5 bases outside the gene matches. From germline, CDR1 is MNHEY and CDR2 SVGAGI. The CDR3 has 14 amino acids. This CDR3 reads CASSYTGQGSGYTF. CDR3 DNA sequence: TGTGCCAGCAGTTACACGGGACAGGGGAGCGGCTACACCTTC.

This chain joins TRBV27 and TRBJ2-1, with 9 bases matching TRBD2. J gave up 9 bases and V 6 bases, and 12 bases lay outside the gene matches. The CDR3 is 15 residues long. Germline V lookup: CDR1 MNHEY, CDR2 SMNVEV (reference sequence). CDR3 protein: CASRACTSGYCEQFF. The CDR3 DNA sequence: TGTGCCAGCAGAGCGTGCACTAGCGGGTACTGTGAGCAGTTCTTC.

In its sample, this clone was seen a few times. The rearrangement joins TRBV7-9 to TRBJ2-3, with 16 positions matching TRBD2. V lost 5 bases to trimming and J lost 2 bases; unmatched junction nucleotides: 10. Germline CDR1 reads SEHNR; CDR2 reads FQNEAQ (reference sequence). CDR3 size: 19 residues. CDR3 amino acids: CASSGKGTSGRVVTDTQYF. CDR3 DNA: TGTGCCAGCAGCGGAAAAGGGACTAGCGGGAGGGTTGTCACAGATACGCAGTATTTT.

The chain joins TRBV4-1 to TRBJ2-6; 9 nucleotides align to TRBD1. This CDR3 is 17 amino acids long. Per germline, CDR1 MGHRA and CDR2 YSYEKL. The J segment lost 3 bases and the V segment lost 3 bases, leaving 6 bases of the junction unmatched. In DNA form, the CDR3 reads TGCGCCAGCAGCCAGCCCGGGACAGGGTATGGGGCCAACGTCCTGACTTTC. This sequence encodes CASSQPGTGYGANVLTF.

The rearrangement links TRBV18 to TRBJ1-1; 7 positions agree with TRBD1. Looked up from germline, CDR1 is KGHSH and CDR2 is LQKENI. CDR3 length: 16 residues. Unmatched junction bases numbered 9, after V lost 3 bases and J lost 2 bases. CDR3 residues: CASSPRDRLTNTEAFF. The DNA of the CDR3 is TGTGCCAGCTCACCTCGGGACAGACTGACCAACACTGAAGCTTTCTTT.

This clone was recorded once. The genes are TRBV28 and TRBJ2-4; D remains ambiguous. Germline V gene sequence: CDR1 MDHEN, CDR2 SYDVKM. Trimming cost V 2 bases and J 3 bases, with 8 bases left between them. The CDR3 consists of 14 residues. The CDR3 DNA sequence: TGTGCCAGCAGTTTAAGTGACTTCAAAAACATTCAGTACTTC. Protein sequence: CASSLSDFKNIQYF.

The J gene is TRBJ1-2, the V gene TRBV6-5, with a tentative D call TRBD1 (6 bases). Trimming cost V 6 bases and J 8 bases, with 16 bases left between them. The CDR3 is 13 amino acids. Germline loops: CDR1 MNHEY, CDR2 SVGAGI. CDR3 loop: CASREDSLEGYTF. The DNA for the CDR3 is TGTGCCAGCAGGGAGGACAGTTTGGAGGGCTACACCTTC.

The rearrangement uses TRBV7-3 and TRBJ2-7; D is uncertain. CDR3 length: 12 amino acids. In germline, CDR1 is SGHTA, CDR2 FQGTGA. V dropped 5 bases and J dropped 6 bases, with 11 bases sitting between them. The chain's CDR3 is CASSLTGGEQYF. CDR3 DNA: TGTGCCAGCAGCCTTACGGGTGGCGAGCAGTACTTC.

The chain combines TRBV12-3 or TRBV12-4 with TRBJ1-2; possible D gene TRBD1, 5 bases. The CDR3 length is 13 residues. V was shortened by 5 bases and J by 3 bases, with 10 bases between the two germline ends. The CDR3 DNA follows: TGTGCCAGCAGTGCGGACACCTACTATGGCTACACCTTC. Its protein is CASSADTYYGYTF.

The genes are TRBV9 and TRBJ2-4, with D possibly TRBD2 on 5 matching bases. Trimming took off 3 bases at V and 4 bases at J, with 23 bases between the two ends. The CDR3 length is 18 residues. CDR1 is SGDLS and CDR2 is YYNGEE in the germline V gene. The DNA of the CDR3 is TGTGCCAGCAGCGGGACTGTAGCGACCGATGACTGGAAAAACATTCAGTACTTC. Translation gives CASSGTVATDDWKNIQYF. Based on the CDR3 plus reference TRBV9 and TRBJ2-4, the full variable domain is DSGVTQTPKHLITATGQRVTLRCSPRSGDLSVYWYQQSLDQGLQFLIQYYNGEERAKGNILERFSAQQFPDLHSELNLSSLELGDSALYFCASSGTVATDDWKNIQYFGAGTRLSVL.

This chain uses TRBV7-9 with TRBJ2-7; TRBD2 is a possible D gene (6 bases). Trimming shortened V by 5 bases and J by 2 bases, and 13 bases separated the two germline ends. The CDR3 covers 14 residues. Germline V CDR1 and CDR2: SEHNR, FQNEAQ (reference sequence). The CDR3: CASSRGTLTYEQYF. CDR3 nucleotide sequence: TGTGCCAGCAGCCGCGGGACTCTTACCTACGAGCAGTACTTC.